This T cell receptor (beta chain) was documented in a study of Ad26.COV2.S vaccination and SARS-CoV-2 variants. Overall study context: Among those in the COV1001 Ad26.COV2.S trial arm was the donor. Intramuscular Ad26.COV2.S doses were given once or twice, 56 days apart. General study results and limits: Those who received vaccine or placebo ended up with similar non-spike TCR breadth. Breadth and depth estimates from TCRs may understate total T cell responses.

Sequenced by immunoSEQ multiplex PCR; TCRdb stores in-frame clones only, minus some. The sample contains about 680,000 clones, more than 70% of which appear only once. Germline V gene sequence: CDR1 SGHTA, CDR2 FQGNSA. The CDR3 is made up of 15 amino acids. V dropped 1 base and J dropped 3 bases, with 10 bases sitting between them. With regard to this clone: The antigen remains undetermined.

Treatment reported: roughly 18 received Ad26.COV2.S at low or high dose, single or two shots; five or six received placebo; per-sample allocation not given. The samples were gathered on day 63 after the first injection of vaccine or placebo. This receptor was identified in a person between 18 and 60 years old who received the Ad26.COV2.S COVID-19 vaccine or a placebo. The rearrangement joins TRBV7-2 to TRBJ2-1; D gene ambiguous. Source: peripheral blood, taken in a trial of Ad26.COV2.S vaccine versus placebo. For the CDR3, the DNA is TGTGCCAGCAGCTTAGTGGGCTATGACTACAATGAGCAGTTCTTC. Its translation is CASSLVGYDYNEQFF.